Listed here are 26 T cell receptor beta chains from one sample, sequenced in a study of CD8+ T cells in alopecia areata (dated by TCRdb to between 2018 and 2020). This specimen's time point label, per the study, means: baseline before oral tofacitinib. The library was obtained by the immunoSEQ multiplex PCR assay. RNA was extracted from all samples and reverse transcribed into cDNA as template for TCR sequencing. Drawn from immuneACCESS, this table holds only the in-frame rearrangements with V and J called that TCRdb kept. Clones are partly lost; checked studies trace under half to an unresolved V gene and leave the rest unexplained. This sample gives some 170,000 clones in total; over 55% of them show up just once. The ten top clones hold under 2% of the sample. Material: CD4+ T cells sorted from blood, obtained at week 0. Every receptor here comes from a human donor with alopecia areata.

This sequence joins TRBV10-3 and TRBJ2-2, with D possibly TRBD1 on 6 matching bases. The CDR3 has 14 amino acids. Germline lookup yields CDR1 ENHRY and CDR2 SYGVKD. The ends were cut back, 4 bases at V and 1 base at J, with 7 bases in the middle. CDR3 loop: CAISGQENTGELFF. CDR3 DNA sequence: TGTGCCATCAGTGGACAGGAGAACACCGGGGAGCTGTTTTTT.

The chain joins TRBV5-1 to TRBJ1-6, with D uncertain. Germline CDR1 is SGHRS and CDR2 is YFSETQ. V was clipped by 5 bases and J by 0 bases, with 9 bases between them. The CDR3 loop spans 15 amino acids. CDR3 nucleotides: TGCGCCAGCAGTCGGACGATCTCCTATAATTCACCCCTCCACTTT. This sequence encodes CASSRTISYNSPLHF.

With respect to this clone: At one boundary the junction diverges from the germline segment, which might be a read error. Other DNA sequences within the sample encode an identical CDR3. V usage is TRBV4-3 and J usage is TRBJ1-2, with no clear D. CDR3 length: 13 amino acids. The germline V gene has CDR1 LGHNA and CDR2 YSLEER. CDR3 sequence reads: CASSQDSTYGYTF. Written as DNA, the CDR3 is TGCGCCAGCAGCCAAGACAGCACTTATGGCTACACCTTT.

This clone appeared a few times. This chain uses TRBV13 with TRBJ1-1; D gene unclear. Germline V gene data show CDR1 as PRHDT and CDR2 as FYEKMQ (reference sequence). The CDR3 extends over 14 amino acids. V dropped 5 bases and J dropped 1 base, with 11 bases sitting between them. CDR3 sequence reads: CASSVRQKNTEAFF. CDR3 DNA: TGTGCCAGCAGCGTCAGACAAAAGAACACTGAAGCTTTCTTT.

V usage is TRBV6-5 and J usage is TRBJ1-1, with a tentative D call TRBD1 (6 bases). V lost 7 bases and J 11 bases, leaving 23 bases between the germline ends. This CDR3 is built from 14 residues. From germline, CDR1 is MNHEY and CDR2 SVGAGI. CDR3 sequence (DNA): TGTGCCAGCAACCCGACAGGAGTATCTTTCGGCGCTTTCTTT. Its protein is CASNPTGVSFGAFF.

A single count supports this clone. The rearrangement joins TRBV4-3 to TRBJ2-1, with D possibly called TRBD1 or TRBD2 (5 bases each). There are 13 residues in the CDR3. Per germline, CDR1 LGHNA and CDR2 YSLEER. V was pared by 4 bases and J by 9 bases, with 13 bases between. The CDR3 here is CASSLRQRGEQFF. For the CDR3, the DNA is TGCGCCAGCAGCCTCAGACAGAGGGGTGAGCAGTTCTTC.

The chain combines TRBV30 with TRBJ1-4, with D tentatively TRBD1 (6 bases). The germline V gene encodes CDR1 GTSNPN and CDR2 SVGIG (reference sequence). This CDR3 has 17 residues. V lost 2 bases, J lost 5 bases, and 21 bases lay in between. The CDR3 DNA is TGTGCCTGGAGTCTAAACATCGGGACACATCAAAATGAAAAACTGTTTTTT. Encoded protein: CAWSLNIGTHQNEKLFF.

The CDR3 DNA reads as TGCGCCAGCAGCCAAGATCCCGGCAGCCAAGAGACCCAGTACTTC. This gives the protein CASSQDPGSQETQYF. The chain recombines TRBV4-3 with TRBJ2-5, with unresolved D. The V gene lost 0 bases and the J gene lost 1 base, with 9 bases spanning the gap. Germline V gene sequence: CDR1 LGHNA, CDR2 YSLEER. This CDR3 comprises 15 residues.

The V call is TRBV7-2, the J call TRBJ1-2, with TRBD1 identical over 7 bases. The length of the CDR3 is 13 residues. V trimming: 4 bases; J trimming: 8 bases; junction bases outside the gene matches: 7. Germline V lookup: CDR1 SGHTA, CDR2 FQGNSA. The CDR3 DNA sequence: TGTGCCAGCAGCTCGGGACAGACTCTCGGCTACACCTTC. It is translated as CASSSGQTLGYTF. Full variable domain (outside the CDR3, taken from reference TRBV7-2 and TRBJ1-2): GAGVSQSPSNKVTEKGKDVELRCDPISGHTALYWYRQSLGQGLEFLIYFQGNSAPDKSGLPSDRFSAERTGGSVSTLTIQRTQQEDSAVYLCASSSGQTLGYTFGSGTRLTVV.

In its sample, this clone was seen a few times. V and J are TRBV25-1 and TRBJ1-2; no firm D call. V was shortened by 6 bases and J by 5 bases, with 13 bases between the two germline ends. The CDR3 runs to 13 residues. From germline, CDR1 is MGHDK and CDR2 SYGVNS. The CDR3 sequence is CASSPDGEYGYTF. The DNA for the CDR3 is TGTGCCAGCAGCCCTGACGGTGAATATGGCTACACCTTC.

The J gene is TRBJ2-5, the V gene TRBV29-1, with D perhaps TRBD2 (5 bases). Germline CDR1 and CDR2: SQVTM and ANQGSEA. The CDR3 sequence is 13 residues long. V dropped 6 bases and J dropped 0 bases, with 11 bases sitting between them. DNA for the CDR3: TGCAGCGTCGAGCGGATGTACCAAGAGACCCAGTACTTC. As protein: CSVERMYQETQYF.

Here the CDR3 DNA reads TGTGCCATCAGTGGGGTCGGCGTGACCTACGAGCAGTACTTC. Translation: CAISGVGVTYEQYF. J is TRBJ2-7 and V is TRBV10-3; D unclear. Trimming pared 4 bases from V and 2 bases from J, leaving 12 bases between. Germline CDR1 ENHRY, CDR2 SYGVKD. This CDR3 has 14 amino acids.

The genes are TRBV6-6 and TRBJ1-5; D uncertain. The CDR3 totals 12 residues. Deletions cut 6 bases from V and 7 bases from J, with 10 bases between. From germline, CDR1 is MNHNY and CDR2 SVGAGI (reference sequence). The CDR3 loop reads CASRMGEQPQHF. The CDR3 coding sequence is TGTGCCAGCAGAATGGGTGAGCAGCCCCAGCATTTT.

This clone was counted between two and nine times. This chain uses TRBV29-1 with TRBJ1-5; possibly TRBD1 for D (6 bases). The CDR3 extends over 20 amino acids. Trimming shortened V by 0 bases and J by 6 bases, and 30 bases separated the two germline ends. CDR1 and CDR2 (germline): SQVTM, ANQGSEA. This CDR3 is CSVEDGPNRPFGGLPQPQHF. For the CDR3, the DNA is TGCAGCGTTGAAGATGGACCGAACCGCCCCTTTGGGGGGCTCCCTCAGCCCCAGCATTTT.

V usage is TRBV29-1 and J usage is TRBJ1-4, with TRBD1 matching 9 bases. The CDR3 spans 13 residues. V shed 7 bases and J 11 bases; nucleotides not matched to a gene: 11. Germline-derived CDR1 and CDR2 are SQVTM and ANQGSEA. The CDR3 protein is CSAGEPDRGKLFF. The CDR3 DNA is TGCAGCGCCGGCGAGCCTGACAGGGGGAAACTGTTTTTT. The whole variable domain, remainder taken from reference TRBV29-1 and TRBJ1-4, is SAVISQKPSRDICQRGTSLTIQCQVDSQVTMMFWYRQQPGQSLTLIATANQGSEATYESGFVIDKFPISRPNLTFSTLTVSNMSPEDSSIYLCSAGEPDRGKLFFGSGTQLSVL.

The table lists this clone with a few counts. The chain joins TRBV29-1 to TRBJ1-4, with 7 bases that match TRBD1. This CDR3 has 13 residues. V dropped 7 bases and J dropped 7; count of bases not matched to a gene: 9. The germline gives CDR1 SQVTM, CDR2 ANQGSEA. CDR3 sequence: CSAQTGLIEKLFF. CDR3 coding DNA: TGCAGCGCACAGACAGGGCTCATTGAAAAACTGTTTTTT.

The CDR3 region has the DNA TGTGCCATCAGGACAGGACTCAATCAGCCCCAGCATTTT. This translates into CAIRTGLNQPQHF. V gene TRBV10-3 combines with J gene TRBJ1-5; tentatively, D is TRBD1 (6 bases). The CDR3 is made up of 13 amino acids. V was cut by 6 bases and J by 3 bases, with 9 bases left in between. Germline V gene sequence: CDR1 ENHRY, CDR2 SYGVKD.

The sample holds a few counts of this clone. The chain combines TRBV19 with TRBJ2-2; TRBD1 matches 7 bases. The ends lost 6 bases at V and 4 bases at J; junction bases unmatched: 8. Per the germline V gene, CDR1 is LNHDA and CDR2 is SQIVND (reference sequence). The CDR3 is made up of 15 amino acids. This CDR3 reads CASRPDRVPTGELFF. The CDR3 coding sequence is TGTGCCAGTAGGCCAGACAGGGTCCCCACCGGGGAGCTGTTTTTT. Full variable domain (missing parts from reference TRBV19 and TRBJ2-2): DGGITQSPKYLFRKEGQNVTLSCEQNLNHDAMYWYRQDPGQGLRLIYYSQIVNDFQKGDIAEGYSVSREKKESFPLTVTSAQKNPTAFYLCASRPDRVPTGELFFGEGSRLTVL.

CDR3 bases: TGCGCCAGCAGTGAGCGAATTCCCAATGAGCAGTTCTTC. Translated, it gives CASSERIPNEQFF. The chain recombines TRBV10-2 with TRBJ2-1; D uncertain. CDR3 size: 13 residues. V was clipped by 2 bases and J by 6 bases, with 8 bases between them. Per germline, CDR1 WSHSY and CDR2 SAAADI.

The CDR3 here is CASSYSPNTEAFF. DNA for the CDR3: TGTGCCAGTAGCTACAGCCCGAACACTGAAGCTTTCTTT. J is TRBJ1-1 and V is TRBV19; no clear D. CDR1 and CDR2 (germline): LNHDA, SQIVND (reference sequence). The CDR3 runs 13 residues. V was pared by 6 bases and J by 1 base, with 9 bases between.

V and J are TRBV29-1 and TRBJ1-4; unclear D gene. The CDR3 consists of 15 residues. CDR1 and CDR2 from the germline V gene are SQVTM and ANQGSEA. The V gene lost 3 bases and the J gene lost 0 bases, with 11 bases spanning the gap. DNA of the CDR3: TGCAGCGTTGACGCTTACCGGGCAACTAATGAAAAACTGTTTTTT. It yields the protein CSVDAYRATNEKLFF.

This clone showed up just a few times. The V call is TRBV7-2, the J call TRBJ2-4; 8 bases match TRBD1. Germline V gene sequence: CDR1 SGHTA, CDR2 FQGNSA. The V segment lost 4 bases and the J segment 6 bases; nucleotides outside the gene matches: 5. This CDR3 is 14 amino acids long. The CDR3 here is CASSSRQGINIQYF. The CDR3 region has the DNA TGTGCCAGCAGCTCGAGACAGGGGATAAACATTCAGTACTTC.

This chain connects TRBV30 to TRBJ1-1; 8 bases fit TRBD1. This CDR3 has 15 amino acids. V gave up 2 bases and J gave up 4 bases; unmatched junction bases: 9. Germline CDR1 is GTSNPN and CDR2 is SVGIG (reference sequence). In DNA, the CDR3 is TGTGCCTGGAGTCAGGGGGCCGGAATGGCCACTGAAGCTTTCTTT. Residues: CAWSQGAGMATEAFF.

The chain has TRBV2 and TRBJ1-5; D ambiguous. Germline V gives CDR1 SNHLY, CDR2 FYNNEI. The CDR3 is 13 residues long. V was clipped by 4 bases and J by 5 bases, with 9 bases between them. This CDR3 reads CASSGTFDQPQHF. The CDR3 DNA reads TGTGCCAGCAGTGGTACATTCGATCAGCCCCAGCATTTT.

The chain recombines TRBV19 with TRBJ1-6; D unresolved. Germline V gives CDR1 LNHDA, CDR2 SQIVND (reference sequence). Between the trimmed V and J ends, which lost 5 bases and 7 bases, there was a span of 9 bases. The CDR3 contains 13 residues. CDR3 region: CASSSAMNSPLHF. As DNA, the CDR3 is TGTGCCAGTAGTTCGGCGATGAATTCACCCCTCCACTTT.

This rearrangement joins TRBV29-1 to TRBJ1-2; no clear D. The CDR3 loop spans 13 amino acids. CDR1 SQVTM and CDR2 ANQGSEA come from the germline V gene. V was clipped by 0 bases and J by 7 bases, with 12 bases between them. The DNA for the CDR3 is TGCAGCGTTGAAGAAAGTGGGTGGCGTGGCTACACCTTC. It is translated as CSVEESGWRGYTF.